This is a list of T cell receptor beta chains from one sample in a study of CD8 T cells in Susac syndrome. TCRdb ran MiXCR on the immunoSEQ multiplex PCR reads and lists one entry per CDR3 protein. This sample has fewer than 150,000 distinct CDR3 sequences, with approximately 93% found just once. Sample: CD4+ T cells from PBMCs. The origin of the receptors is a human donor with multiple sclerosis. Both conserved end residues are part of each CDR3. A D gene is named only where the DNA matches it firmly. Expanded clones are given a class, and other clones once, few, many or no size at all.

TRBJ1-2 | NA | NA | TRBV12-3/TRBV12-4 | TGTGCCAGCAGCCCGACAGCCTACTCTAACTATGGCTACACCTTC | CASSPTAYSNYGYTF
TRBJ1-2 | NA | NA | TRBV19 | TGTGCCAGTAGTATCGCGCACAGGGATGGAGGTGGCTACACCTTC | CASSIAHRDGGGYTF
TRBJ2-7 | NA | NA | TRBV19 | TGTGCCAGTAGTACGCATCAGGGCCCGGGGGAGCAGTACTTC | CASSTHQGPGEQYF
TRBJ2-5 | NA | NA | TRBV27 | TGTGCCAGCAGTTTACTGGGGCAAGAGACCCAGTACTTC | CASSLLGQETQYF
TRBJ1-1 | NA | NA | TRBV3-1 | TGTGCCAGCAGCCAGTCCGGCGGGGCTGGCACTGAAGCTTTCTTT | CASSQSGGAGTEAFF
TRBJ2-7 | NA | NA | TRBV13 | TGTGCCAGCAGCCTACACCCACAGACGGACTACGAGCAGTACTTC | CASSLHPQTDYEQYF
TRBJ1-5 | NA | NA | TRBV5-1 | TGCGCCAGCAGCTTGGGTGGGGCCCACAATCAGCCCCAGCATTTT | CASSLGGAHNQPQHF
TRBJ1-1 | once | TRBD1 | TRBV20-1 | TGCAGTGCTACCATCGCAGGGGGCCGGAACACTGAAGCTTTCTTT | CSATIAGGRNTEAFF
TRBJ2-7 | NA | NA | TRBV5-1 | TGCGCCAGCAGCTTGGGAGCTTCTTACGACGAGCAGTACTTC | CASSLGASYDEQYF
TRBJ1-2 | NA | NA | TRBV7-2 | TGTGCCAGCAGCCTAGGGGCACAGGCCTATGGCTACACCTTC | CASSLGAQAYGYTF
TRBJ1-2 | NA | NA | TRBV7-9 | TGTGCCAGCAGCTTAGTCGCTCGGACAGATAACTATGGCTACACCTTC | CASSLVARTDNYGYTF
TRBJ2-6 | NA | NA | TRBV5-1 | TGCGCCAGCGATTACGTAGGGGCCGCTGGGGCCAACGTCCTGACTTTC | CASDYVGAAGANVLTF
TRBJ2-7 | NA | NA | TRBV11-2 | TGTGCCAGCAGCTTAGTGGCCAGGACCTACGAGCAGTACTTC | CASSLVARTYEQYF
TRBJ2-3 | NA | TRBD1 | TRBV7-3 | TGTGCCAGCAGTCCAGACAGGGGCAGCACAGATACGCAGTATTTT | CASSPDRGSTDTQYF
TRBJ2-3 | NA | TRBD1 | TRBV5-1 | TGCGCCAGCAGCCCCGGACAGGCTGAGGATACGCAGTATTTT | CASSPGQAEDTQYF
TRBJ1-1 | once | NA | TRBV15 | TGTGCCACCAGCAGAGATCTTGAGACACCTAGATACGCTTTCTTT | CATSRDLETPRYAFF
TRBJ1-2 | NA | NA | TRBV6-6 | TGTGCCAGCTCACCGGTGGACTATGGCTACACCTTC | CASSPVDYGYTF
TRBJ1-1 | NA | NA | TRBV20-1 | TGCAGTGCTAGAGAAGCCCTTGAAGCTTTCTTT | CSAREALEAFF
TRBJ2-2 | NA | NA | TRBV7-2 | TGTGCCAGCAGCTCCAGGGGATCCCTGGGGACCGGGGAGCTGTTTTTT | CASSSRGSLGTGELFF
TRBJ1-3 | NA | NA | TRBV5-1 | TGCGCCAGCAGCTGGGCCCTGGACCGAAAGAACTCTGGAAACACCATATATTTT | CASSWALDRKNSGNTIYF
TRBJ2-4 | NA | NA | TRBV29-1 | TGCAGCGTTGGAGTTGGGACGGAAAACATTCAGTACTTC | CSVGVGTENIQYF
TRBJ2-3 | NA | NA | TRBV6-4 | TGTGCCAGCAGTGTTGACGCAGGAATCTCAGATACGCAGTATTTT | CASSVDAGISDTQYF
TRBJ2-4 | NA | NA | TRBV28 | TGTGCCAGCAGTTTAGGTGCAATTGCCAAAAACATTCAGTACTTC | CASSLGAIAKNIQYF
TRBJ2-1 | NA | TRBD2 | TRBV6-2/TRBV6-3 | TGTGCCAGCAGTTCGAGGACTAGCGGTTCCTACAATGAGCAGTTCTTC | CASSSRTSGSYNEQFF
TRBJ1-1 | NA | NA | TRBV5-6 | TGTGCCAGCAGCCAGACAGGCGCCGAAGCTTTCTTT | CASSQTGAEAFF
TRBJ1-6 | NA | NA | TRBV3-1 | TGTGCCAGCAGTCCAATCAACTCGGGGATGCTCCACTTT | CASSPINSGMLHF
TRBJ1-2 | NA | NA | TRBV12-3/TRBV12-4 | TGTGCCAGCAGTTTTGGATCGGGACCGGGGACCTTC | CASSFGSGPGTF
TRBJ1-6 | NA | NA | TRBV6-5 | TGTGCCAGCAGTTACTCGATAGCCCTCGCTAATTCACCCCTCCACTTT | CASSYSIALANSPLHF
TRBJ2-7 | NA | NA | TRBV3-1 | TGTGCCAGCAGCCAAGAGGGGTTCTACGAGCAGTACTTC | CASSQEGFYEQYF
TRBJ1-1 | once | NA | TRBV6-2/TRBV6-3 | TGTGCCAGCAGTTACAGGGGGATGGGCACTGAAGCTTTCTTT | CASSYRGMGTEAFF
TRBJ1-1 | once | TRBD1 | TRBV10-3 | TGTGCCATCAGTGAGTCGAGGGGACAGGGACGGACTGAAGCTTTCTTT | CAISESRGQGRTEAFF
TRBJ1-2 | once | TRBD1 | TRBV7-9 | TGTGCCAGCAGCTCTTCCGGGACAGGGGGCAGCTATGGCTACACCTTC | CASSSSGTGGSYGYTF
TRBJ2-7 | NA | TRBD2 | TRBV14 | TGTGCCAGCAGCCCCCGGGGGGGGGACGAGCAGTACTTC | CASSPRGGDEQYF
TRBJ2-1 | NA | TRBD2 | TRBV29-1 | TGCAGCGTTAGTGGGACTAGCGGGGGGCCGAGCTCCTACAATGAGCAGTTCTTC | CSVSGTSGGPSSYNEQFF
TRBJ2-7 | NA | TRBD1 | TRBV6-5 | TGTGCCAGCAGCCGCCGACAGGGCTACGAGCAGTACTTC | CASSRRQGYEQYF
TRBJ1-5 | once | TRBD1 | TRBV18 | TGTGCCAGCTCACCGGACAGGGACGGTCAGCCCCAGCATTTT | CASSPDRDGQPQHF
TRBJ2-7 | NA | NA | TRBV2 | TGTGCCAGCATTCTCTCCTACGAGCAGTACTTC | CASILSYEQYF
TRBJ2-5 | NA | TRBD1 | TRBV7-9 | TGTGCCAGCAGCTTAGCGGGGACAGTAGAGACCCAGTACTTC | CASSLAGTVETQYF
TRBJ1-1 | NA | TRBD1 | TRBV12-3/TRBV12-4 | TGTGCCAGCACTTGGCGCAGGGGGGACACTGAAGCTTTCTTT | CASTWRRGDTEAFF
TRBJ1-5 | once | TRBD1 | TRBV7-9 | TGTGCCAGCAGCTTAGCGTTGACAGGGGGGAGCAATCAGCCCCAGCATTTT | CASSLALTGGSNQPQHF
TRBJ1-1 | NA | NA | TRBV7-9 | TGTGCCAGCAGCCCGAGAAAAGTGGACACTGAAGCTTTCTTT | CASSPRKVDTEAFF
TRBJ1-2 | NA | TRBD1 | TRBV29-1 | TGCAGCGTTTATGGACAGGGGGATGGCTACACCTTC | CSVYGQGDGYTF